These 4 T cell receptor beta chains were all obtained from the same sample, sequenced in a study of cytomegalovirus exposure and HLA in healthy donors. Primers for the PCR totalled 60 Vbeta and 13 Jbeta. Libraries were prepared by immunoSEQ multiplex PCR; TCRdb keeps only in-frame clonotypes and omits some of them. Among 180,000 or so clones listed, 75% to 85% were seen once. The source material was PBMCs. The receptors here all came from a woman aged 45 to 65 in good health and CMV-seronegative.

The V gene is TRBV19, the J gene TRBJ2-4; tentatively, D is TRBD1 (6 bases). Germline loops: CDR1 LNHDA, CDR2 SQIVND (reference sequence). V shed 0 bases and J shed 13 bases, with 10 bases lying between them. This CDR3 contains 12 residues. The CDR3 DNA sequence: TGTGCCAGTAGTATAGATCAACAGGGCCAGTACTTC. Translation gives CASSIDQQGQYF.

This clone was counted a single time. The chain employs TRBV6-1 and TRBJ1-6; 7 nucleotides line up with TRBD1. Germline CDR1 reads MNHNS; CDR2 reads SASEGT. The trim removed 4 bases at V and 4 bases at J, leaving 7 bases unmatched. CDR3 length equals 16 residues. The CDR3 DNA reads TGTGCCAGCAGTGGGACAGGCGCGCAGTATAATTCACCCCTCCACTTT. Residues: CASSGTGAQYNSPLHF.

Concerning this clone itself: This CDR3 is also generated by other DNA sequences in the sample. V gene TRBV12-5 combines with J gene TRBJ1-6; D unresolved. V lost 6 bases to trimming and J lost 6 bases, with 9 bases between them. The CDR3 spans 13 residues. Germline-derived CDR1 and CDR2 are LGHNT and FRNRAP. The CDR3 nucleotides are TGTGCTAGTGGGCGTGTGAGTAATTCACCCCTCCACTTT. It yields the protein CASGRVSNSPLHF.

The sample holds a few counts of this clone. The V gene is TRBV7-8, the J gene TRBJ2-1, with TRBD1 matching over 10 bases. CDR1 is SGHVS, CDR2 FQNEAQ, per germline. The CDR3 has 20 residues. The V segment lost 4 bases and the J segment 8 bases; nucleotides outside the gene matches: 23. The DNA of the CDR3 is TGTGCCAGCAGCTGGACAGGGGGGGTTCTAGCGGCTATCCGAGGGGATGAGCAGTTCTTC. Translation: CASSWTGGVLAAIRGDEQFF.